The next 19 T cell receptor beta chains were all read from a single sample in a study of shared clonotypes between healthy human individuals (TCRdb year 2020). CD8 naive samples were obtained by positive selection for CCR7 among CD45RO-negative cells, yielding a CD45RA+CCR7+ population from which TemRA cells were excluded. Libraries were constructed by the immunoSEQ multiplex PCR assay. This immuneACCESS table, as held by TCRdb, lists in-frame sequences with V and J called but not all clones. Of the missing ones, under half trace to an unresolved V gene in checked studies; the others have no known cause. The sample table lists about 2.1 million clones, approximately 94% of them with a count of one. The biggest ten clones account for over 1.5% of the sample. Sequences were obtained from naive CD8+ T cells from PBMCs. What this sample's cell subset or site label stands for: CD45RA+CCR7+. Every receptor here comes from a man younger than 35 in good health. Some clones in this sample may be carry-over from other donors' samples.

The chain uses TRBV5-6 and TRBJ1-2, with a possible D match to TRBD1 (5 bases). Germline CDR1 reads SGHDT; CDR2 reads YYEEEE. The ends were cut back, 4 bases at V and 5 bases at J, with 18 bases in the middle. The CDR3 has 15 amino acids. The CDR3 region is CASSEGRRNDYGYTF. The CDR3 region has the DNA TGTGCCAGCAGCGAGGGACGGAGGAACGATTATGGCTACACCTTC. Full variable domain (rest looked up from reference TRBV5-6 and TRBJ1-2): DAGVTQSPTHLIKTRGQQVTLRCSPKSGHDTVSWYQQALGQGPQFIFQYYEEEERQRGNFPDRFSGHQFPNYSSELNVNALLLGDSALYLCASSEGRRNDYGYTFGSGTRLTVV.

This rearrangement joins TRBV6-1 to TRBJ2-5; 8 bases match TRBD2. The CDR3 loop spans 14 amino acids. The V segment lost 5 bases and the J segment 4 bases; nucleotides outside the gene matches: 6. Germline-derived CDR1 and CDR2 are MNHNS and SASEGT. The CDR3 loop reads CASSPRTSRETQYF. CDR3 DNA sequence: TGTGCCAGCAGTCCGCGGACTAGCCGAGAGACCCAGTACTTC.

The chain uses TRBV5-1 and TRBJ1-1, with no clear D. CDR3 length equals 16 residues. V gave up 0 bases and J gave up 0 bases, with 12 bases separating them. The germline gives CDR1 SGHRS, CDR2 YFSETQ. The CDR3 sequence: CASSLAVQTMNTEAFF. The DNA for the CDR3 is TGCGCCAGCAGCTTGGCCGTACAGACTATGAACACTGAAGCTTTCTTT.

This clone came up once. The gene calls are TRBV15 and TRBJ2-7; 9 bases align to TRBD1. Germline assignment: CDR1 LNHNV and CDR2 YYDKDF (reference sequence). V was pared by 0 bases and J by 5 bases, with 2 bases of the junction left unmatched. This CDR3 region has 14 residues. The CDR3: CATSREGQGNEQYF. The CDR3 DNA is TGTGCCACCAGCAGAGAAGGACAGGGGAACGAGCAGTACTTC.

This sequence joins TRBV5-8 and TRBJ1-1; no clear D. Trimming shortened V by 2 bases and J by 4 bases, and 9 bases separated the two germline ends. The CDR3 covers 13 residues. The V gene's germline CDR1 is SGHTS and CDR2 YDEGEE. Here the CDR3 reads CASSFGQPTEAFF. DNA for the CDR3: TGTGCCAGCAGCTTCGGTCAACCCACTGAAGCTTTCTTT. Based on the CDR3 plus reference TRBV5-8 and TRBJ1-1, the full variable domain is EAGVTQSPTHLIKTRGQQATLRCSPISGHTSVYWYQQALGLGLQFLLWYDEGEERNRGNFPPRFSGRQFPNYSSELNVNALELEDSALYLCASSFGQPTEAFFGQGTRLTVV.

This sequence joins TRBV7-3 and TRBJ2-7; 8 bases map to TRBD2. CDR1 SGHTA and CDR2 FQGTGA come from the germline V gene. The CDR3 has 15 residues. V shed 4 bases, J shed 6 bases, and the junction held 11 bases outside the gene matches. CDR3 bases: TGTGCCAGCAGCTCCCTGGCGGGAGGACTTGGCGAGCAGTACTTC. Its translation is CASSSLAGGLGEQYF.

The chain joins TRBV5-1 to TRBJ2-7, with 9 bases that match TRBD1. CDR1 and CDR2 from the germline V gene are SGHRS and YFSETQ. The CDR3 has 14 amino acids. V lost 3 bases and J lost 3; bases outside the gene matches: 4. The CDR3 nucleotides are TGCGCCAGCAGCTCCCGGGACAGGGTCTACGAGCAGTACTTC. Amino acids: CASSSRDRVYEQYF.

CDR3 residues: CASSEFRTGDYNEQFF. The CDR3 bases are TGTGCCAGCAGTGAATTTCGGACAGGCGACTACAATGAGCAGTTCTTC. V gene TRBV25-1 combines with J gene TRBJ2-1; TRBD1 matches at 7 bases. Trimming at V came to 1 base and at J to 3 bases, leaving 6 bases not matched to a gene. CDR3 size: 16 residues. Germline-derived CDR1 and CDR2 are MGHDK and SYGVNS.

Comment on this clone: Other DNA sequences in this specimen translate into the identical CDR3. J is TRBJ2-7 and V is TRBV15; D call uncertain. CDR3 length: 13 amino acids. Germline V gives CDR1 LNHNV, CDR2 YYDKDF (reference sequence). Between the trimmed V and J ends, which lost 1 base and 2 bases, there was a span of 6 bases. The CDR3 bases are TGTGCCACCAGCAGAGCTTCGGCCTACGAGCAGTACTTC. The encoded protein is CATSRASAYEQYF.

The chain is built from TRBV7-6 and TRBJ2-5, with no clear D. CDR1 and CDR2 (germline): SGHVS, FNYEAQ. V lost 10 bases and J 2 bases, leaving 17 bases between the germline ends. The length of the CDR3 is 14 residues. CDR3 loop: CATSTSLPQETQYF. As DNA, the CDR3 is TGTGCCACCTCGACGTCCTTACCACAAGAGACCCAGTACTTC.

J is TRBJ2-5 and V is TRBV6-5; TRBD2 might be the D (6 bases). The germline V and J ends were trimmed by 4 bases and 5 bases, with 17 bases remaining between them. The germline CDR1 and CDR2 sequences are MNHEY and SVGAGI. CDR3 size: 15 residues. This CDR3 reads CASSSLEGVGETQYF. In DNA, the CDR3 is TGTGCCAGCAGTTCGCTGGAGGGAGTGGGGGAGACCCAGTACTTC.

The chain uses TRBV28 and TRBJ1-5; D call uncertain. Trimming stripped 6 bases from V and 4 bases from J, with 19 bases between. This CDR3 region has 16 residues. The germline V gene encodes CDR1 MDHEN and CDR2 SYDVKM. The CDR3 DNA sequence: TGTGCCAGCAGCCTAAAGGTGGAGGCGGGAAATCAGCCCCAGCATTTT. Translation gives CASSLKVEAGNQPQHF.

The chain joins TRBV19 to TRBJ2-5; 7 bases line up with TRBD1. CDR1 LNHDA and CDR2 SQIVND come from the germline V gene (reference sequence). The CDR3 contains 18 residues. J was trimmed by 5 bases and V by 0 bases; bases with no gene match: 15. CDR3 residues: CASSIEPWSAGGTETQYF. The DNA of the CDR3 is TGTGCCAGTAGTATAGAACCTTGGTCGGCAGGGGGTACGGAGACCCAGTACTTC.

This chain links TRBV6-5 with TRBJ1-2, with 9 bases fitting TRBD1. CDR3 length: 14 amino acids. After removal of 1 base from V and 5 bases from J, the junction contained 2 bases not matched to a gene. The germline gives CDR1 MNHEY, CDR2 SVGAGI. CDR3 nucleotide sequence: TGTGCCAGCAGTTACTTGGGGACAGGGTATGGCTACACCTTC. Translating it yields CASSYLGTGYGYTF.

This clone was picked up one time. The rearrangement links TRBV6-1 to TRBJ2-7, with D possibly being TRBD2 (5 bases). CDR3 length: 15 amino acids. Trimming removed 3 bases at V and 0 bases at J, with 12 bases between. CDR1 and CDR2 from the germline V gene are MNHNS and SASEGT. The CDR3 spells CASSDPGFSSYEQYF. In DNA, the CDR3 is TGTGCCAGCAGTGATCCGGGGTTTAGCTCCTACGAGCAGTACTTC.

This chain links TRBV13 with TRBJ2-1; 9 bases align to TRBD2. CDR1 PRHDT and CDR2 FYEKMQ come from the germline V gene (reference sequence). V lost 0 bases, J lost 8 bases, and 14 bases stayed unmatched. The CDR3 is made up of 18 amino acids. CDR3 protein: CASSLGTSGLAGIDEQFF. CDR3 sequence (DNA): TGTGCCAGCAGCTTAGGAACAAGCGGGCTAGCGGGAATCGATGAGCAGTTCTTC.

Written as DNA, the CDR3 is TGTGCCTCGAGGCCCAATCAGCCCCAGCATTTT. It yields the protein CASRPNQPQHF. The chain joins TRBV30 to TRBJ1-5; D is uncertain. Trimming took off 7 bases at V and 3 bases at J, with 7 bases between the two ends. The CDR3 totals 11 residues. Germline V CDR1 and CDR2: GTSNPN, SVGIG (reference sequence).

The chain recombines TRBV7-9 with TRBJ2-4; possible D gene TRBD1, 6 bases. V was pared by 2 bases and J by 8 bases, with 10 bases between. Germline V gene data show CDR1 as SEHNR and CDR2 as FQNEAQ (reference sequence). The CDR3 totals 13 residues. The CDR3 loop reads CASSLPRGYIQYF. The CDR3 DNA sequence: TGTGCCAGCAGCTTACCCAGGGGTTACATTCAGTACTTC.

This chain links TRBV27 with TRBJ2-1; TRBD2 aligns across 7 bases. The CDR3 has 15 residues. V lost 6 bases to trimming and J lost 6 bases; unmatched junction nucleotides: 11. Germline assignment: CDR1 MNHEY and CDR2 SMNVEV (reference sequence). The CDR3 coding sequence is TGTGCCAGCAGCCCACCGGGACTACTATTCAATGAGCAGTTCTTC. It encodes CASSPPGLLFNEQFF.